The rows below give T cell receptor beta chains drawn from one sample of a study of T cells in Graves' hyperthyroidism and ophthalmopathy. A single record per CDR3 protein comes from TCRdb applying MiXCR to the multiplex PCR reads. The table has about 320,000 distinct CDR3 sequences, 16% seen once; the top ten hold around 34%. Specimen: blood. The receptor set was obtained from a young man with Graves' hyperthyroidism. CDR3s include the opening cysteine and the closing phenylalanine or tryptophan. The D gene is left open where the match is weak. For some rows the clone size is stated as once, few or many, or as a class when expanded; others skip it.

>TRBD2|TRBV9|TRBJ2-1|NA
CASSVEGLAREQFF
TGTGCCAGCAGCGTAGAGGGACTAGCGAGGGAGCAGTTCTTC
>NA|TRBV9|TRBJ2-1|many
CASSVNIAADEQFF
TGTGCCAGCAGCGTAAACATAGCGGCGGATGAGCAGTTCTTC
>NA|TRBV11-2|TRBJ2-1|NA
CASSLTPQNNEQFF
TGTGCCAGCAGCCTAACCCCGCAGAACAATGAGCAGTTCTTC
>NA|TRBV6-1|TRBJ1-1|NA
CASSEGLGTEAFF
TGTGCCAGCAGTGAAGGATTAGGCACTGAAGCTTTCTTT
>NA|TRBV10-3|TRBJ2-1|few
CAISEPVSSHEQFF
TGTGCCATCAGTGAGCCGGTTAGCTCGCATGAGCAGTTCTTC
>TRBD1|TRBV7-2|TRBJ1-4|many
CASSLRQGGKLFF
TGTGCCAGCAGCTTAAGACAGGGCGGAAAACTGTTTTTT
>NA|TRBV18|TRBJ1-1|many
CASSPYVEPGDTEAFF
TGTGCCAGCTCACCATACGTGGAGCCCGGGGACACTGAAGCTTTCTTT
>NA|TRBV3-1|TRBJ2-7|NA
CASSPTIGVEGYEQYF
TGTGCCAGCAGCCCTACTATAGGGGTGGAGGGCTACGAGCAGTACTTC
>NA|TRBV11-3|TRBJ2-7|many
CASSSRVNEQYF
TGTGCCAGCAGCTCTCGAGTCAACGAGCAGTACTTC
>NA|TRBV20-1|TRBJ2-3|many
CSAKTGRMRDTQYF
TGCAGTGCCAAAACAGGGCGGATGAGGGATACGCAGTATTTT
>NA|TRBV7-2|TRBJ2-7|many
CASSPQGGGAYEQYF
TGTGCCAGCAGCCCGCAGGGCGGCGGGGCCTACGAGCAGTACTTC
>NA|TRBV27|TRBJ1-6|few
CASSLYWGWPLHF
TGTGCCAGCAGTTTATATTGGGGGTGGCCCCTCCACTTT
>TRBD1|TRBV27|TRBJ1-2|many
CASSTRQGNYGYTF
TGTGCCAGCAGTACCCGACAGGGTAACTATGGCTACACCTTC
>TRBD1|TRBV6-1|TRBJ2-1|NA
CASSRRPGQGVNEQFF
TGTGCCAGCAGCCGACGGCCCGGACAGGGGGTTAATGAGCAGTTCTTC
>NA|TRBV20-1|TRBJ1-4|NA
CSAPLGGKLFF
TGCAGTGCTCCCTTAGGCGGGAAACTGTTTTTT
>TRBD2|TRBV11-2|TRBJ2-7|many
CASSLPGTSGTYEQYF
TGTGCCAGCAGCTTACCCGGGACTAGCGGGACCTACGAGCAGTACTTC
>NA|TRBV27|TRBJ2-7|many
CASSAAGPIPLEQYF
TGTGCCAGCAGTGCCGCCGGGCCAATTCCACTCGAGCAGTACTTC
>NA|TRBV19|TRBJ2-7|NA
CASSIRDSYEQYF
TGTGCCAGTAGTATCCGAGACTCCTACGAGCAGTACTTC
>TRBD1|TRBV28|TRBJ2-1|many
CASTYAGTGGNEQFF
TGTGCCAGCACCTACGCCGGGACAGGGGGAAATGAGCAGTTCTTC
>TRBD1|TRBV28|TRBJ1-5|NA
CASKGTGRNQPQHF
TGTGCCAGCAAGGGGACAGGGCGAAATCAGCCCCAGCATTTT
>NA|TRBV27|TRBJ1-2|few
CASSPRQSTGGYTF
TGTGCCAGCAGCCCCCGACAGTCGACGGGTGGCTACACCTTC